A single sample gave rise to the 25 T cell receptor beta chains below, sequenced in a study of beta chain features in type 1 diabetes. Expressed TCRB transcripts were sequenced because the entire RNA isolate underwent reverse transcription. Repertoires were generated with immunoSEQ multiplex PCR, while TCRdb's copy carries only in-frame clones and drops some. This table has 860,000 or so clones, 15% to 20% appearing once. What was sequenced was naive CD4+ T cells from blood. The receptor source for this set is a woman younger than 35 in good health.

The table lists this clone with a few counts. V usage is TRBV21-1 and J usage is TRBJ2-7. TRBV21-1 is a documented pseudogene. The CDR3 runs to 13 residues. CDR3 nucleotide sequence: TGTGCCAGCAGCCCCTTGGGGGCCTACGAGCAGTACTTC. Residues: CASSPLGAYEQYF.

The table lists this clone with a few counts. The rearrangement uses TRBV9 and TRBJ1-1; the D is unclear. The CDR3 length is 15 residues. The germline gives CDR1 SGDLS, CDR2 YYNGEE. V shed 0 bases and J shed 2 bases, with 11 bases lying between them. The CDR3 DNA reads as TGTGCCAGCAGCGTAGGTAACCTCCGCAACACTGAAGCTTTCTTT. This gives the protein CASSVGNLRNTEAFF. The entire variable domain, with the rest obtained from reference TRBV9 and TRBJ1-1, is as follows: DSGVTQTPKHLITATGQRVTLRCSPRSGDLSVYWYQQSLDQGLQFLIQYYNGEERAKGNILERFSAQQFPDLHSELNLSSLELGDSALYFCASSVGNLRNTEAFFGQGTRLTVV.

For the CDR3, the DNA is TGCGCCAGCAGCTTGGGGACTAGCGGGAGAGATTTGCGCTACGAGCAGTACTTC. Protein product: CASSLGTSGRDLRYEQYF. The chain carries TRBV5-1 and TRBJ2-7, with 13 nucleotides matching TRBD2. This CDR3 contains 18 residues. Unmatched junction bases numbered 9, after V lost 0 bases and J lost 3 bases. Germline CDR1 is SGHRS and CDR2 is YFSETQ.

This chain uses TRBV14 with TRBJ2-1; 8 bases are a match to TRBD1. Trimming cost V 5 bases and J 6 bases; bases outside gene matches: 9. This CDR3 is 15 amino acids long. Germline V gives CDR1 SGHDN, CDR2 FVKESK. The CDR3 DNA sequence: TGTGCCAGCAGCTTACGGACAGGGCGGGCCAATGAGCAGTTCTTC. Its translation: CASSLRTGRANEQFF. The full variable domain, rest sourced from reference TRBV14 and TRBJ2-1, is EAGVTQFPSHSVIEKGQTVTLRCDPISGHDNLYWYRRVMGKEIKFLLHFVKESKQDESGMPNNRFLAERTGGTYSTLKVQPAELEDSGVYFCASSLRTGRANEQFFGPGTRLTVL.

For this clone: Other DNA sequences in this sample translate to the same CDR3. The V call is TRBV29-1, the J call TRBJ2-7, with 10 bases that match TRBD1. The ends lost 6 bases at V and 4 bases at J; junction bases unmatched: 6. Germline V gene data show CDR1 as SQVTM and CDR2 as ANQGSEA. The CDR3 length is 13 residues. The CDR3 is CSVRQGARYEQYF. The CDR3 DNA reads as TGCAGCGTAAGACAGGGGGCGCGGTACGAGCAGTACTTC.

This clone appeared a few times. The gene calls are TRBV5-4 and TRBJ2-5; tentatively, D is TRBD1 (5 bases). Trimming took 4 bases from V and 3 from J, leaving 13 bases between them. The CDR3 totals 14 residues. CDR1 and CDR2 (germline): SGHNT, YYREEE (reference sequence). The DNA of the CDR3 is TGTGCCAGCAGCCTTGGACAAGCTAAAGAGACCCAGTACTTC. Its protein product is CASSLGQAKETQYF.

Turning to this clone: Distinct nucleotide sequences in the sample also encode this CDR3. The chain combines TRBV18 with TRBJ2-5; D call uncertain. V was shortened by 3 bases and J by 0 bases, with 5 bases between the two germline ends. Germline loops: CDR1 KGHSH, CDR2 LQKENI. This CDR3 is built from 13 residues. In nucleotides, the CDR3 is TGTGCCAGCTCACCCTCGTACCAAGAGACCCAGTACTTC. It translates to CASSPSYQETQYF.

This clone appeared a few times. Other DNA sequences in the sample encode the same CDR3. The chain combines TRBV7-9 with TRBJ2-7; possible D gene TRBD2, 6 bases. Trimming stripped 3 bases from V and 7 bases from J, with 7 bases between. This CDR3 comprises 11 residues. Germline CDR1 SEHNR, CDR2 FQNEAQ (reference sequence). The CDR3 DNA is TGTGCCAGCAGCTTGGCGGGAGAGCAGTACTTC. This translates into CASSLAGEQYF.

This clone has only a few counts. The chain employs TRBV18 and TRBJ1-2; D is uncertain. CDR3 length: 14 residues. Germline loops: CDR1 KGHSH, CDR2 LQKENI. V lost 1 base and J lost 6, with 12 bases in between. This CDR3 is CASSPLVNGDGYTF. In DNA, the CDR3 is TGTGCCAGCTCACCACTGGTTAATGGGGATGGCTACACCTTC.

To note about this clone: An end of the junction does not agree with germline; a read error may underlie this. This chain uses TRBV4-1 with TRBJ2-3; D may be TRBD2 (6 bases). CDR3 size: 14 residues. The germline CDR1 and CDR2 sequences are MGHRA and YSYEKL. The CDR3 sequence is CASSQDISTLAVSF. The CDR3 coding sequence is TGCGCCAGCAGCCAAGATATCTCCACACTAGCCGTCTCTTTT.

The sample holds a few counts of this clone. The CDR3 loop reads CASSLGSWEETQYF. The CDR3 coding sequence is TGTGCCAGCAGCTTAGGGAGTTGGGAAGAGACCCAGTACTTC. The chain is built from TRBV7-2 and TRBJ2-5, with D unclear. The CDR3 loop spans 14 amino acids. Per germline, CDR1 SGHTA and CDR2 FQGNSA. V lost 1 base and J lost 3, with 9 bases in between.

The chain couples TRBV28 to TRBJ1-1; D call uncertain. The CDR3 totals 15 residues. Germline V lookup: CDR1 MDHEN, CDR2 SYDVKM. Deletions cut 6 bases from V and 1 base from J, with 15 bases between. The DNA of the CDR3 is TGTGCCAGCAGAACTATCGGAGCCTCGAACACTGAAGCTTTCTTT. Protein: CASRTIGASNTEAFF.

The chain employs TRBV4-2 and TRBJ2-7; either TRBD1 or TRBD2 may supply D (6 bases each). Germline V gene lookup returns CDR1 LGHNA and CDR2 YNFKEQ. The CDR3 sequence is 18 residues long. V lost 4 bases and J lost 1, with 23 bases in between. CDR3 DNA: TGTGCCAGCAGCCTCTTACTGGCCAGGGGCGGGACATCCTACGAGCAGTACTTC. Its protein product is CASSLLLARGGTSYEQYF.

V gene TRBV11-2 combines with J gene TRBJ2-7; 9 nucleotides line up with TRBD1. Germline V gene sequence: CDR1 SGHAT, CDR2 FQNNGV. This CDR3 has 14 amino acids. V dropped 5 bases and J dropped 4; count of bases not matched to a gene: 6. This CDR3 reads CASSSGTGWYEQYF. The CDR3 region has the DNA TGTGCCAGCAGCAGCGGGACAGGGTGGTACGAGCAGTACTTC.

The rearrangement links TRBV5-1 to TRBJ2-5; TRBD2 matches 7 bases. Judging by the DNA end, TRBJ2-7 fits better; the J call may be wrong. The CDR3 runs to 14 residues. CDR1 SGHRS and CDR2 YFSETQ come from the germline V gene. The CDR3 nucleotides are TGCGCCAGCAGCTTGGACGGGAGGCAATACGAGCAGTACTTC. Its translation: CASSLDGRQYEQYF.

In this sample, this clone turned up a few times. The chain uses TRBV7-9 and TRBJ2-2; D not resolved. Germline values: CDR1 SEHNR, CDR2 FQNEAQ (reference sequence). CDR3 size: 18 residues. The V end lost 1 base, the J end lost 3 bases, and 18 bases lay between the germline ends. CDR3 DNA sequence: TGTGCCAGCAGCTTAGATCGGTTAGAATCATGGGACACCGGGGAGCTGTTTTTT. Its protein product is CASSLDRLESWDTGELFF.

This clone was seen only a few times. This chain links TRBV21-1 with TRBJ2-3. TRBV21-1 is deemed a pseudogene. The CDR3 is 14 residues long. The CDR3 here is CASSKRGCTDTQYF. The CDR3 DNA reads TGTGCCAGCAGCAAACGGGGCTGCACAGATACGCAGTATTTT.

This clone was observed a few times. V usage is TRBV2 and J usage is TRBJ2-5; 9 bases agree with TRBD2. The J call may be wrong; the DNA end is better matched by TRBJ2-7. The CDR3 runs to 13 residues. CDR1 and CDR2 (germline): SNHLY, FYNNEI. The CDR3 reads CAMQRTSDYEQYF. CDR3 nucleotides: TGTGCCATGCAAAGGACTAGCGACTACGAGCAGTACTTC.

The chain couples TRBV7-3 to TRBJ2-5, with TRBD1 identical over 8 bases. V was pared by 5 bases and J by 9 bases, with 14 bases of the junction left unmatched. Germline lookup yields CDR1 SGHTA and CDR2 FQGTGA. CDR3 size: 15 residues. The CDR3 DNA is TGTGCCAGCAGCCCAACCCAGGACAGGGAATCGGCCCAGTACTTC. This sequence encodes CASSPTQDRESAQYF.

The V gene is TRBV9, the J gene TRBJ2-7, with D perhaps given as TRBD1 or TRBD2 (5 bases each). The CDR3 is 14 amino acids. CDR1 and CDR2 (germline): SGDLS, YYNGEE. The V gene lost 0 bases and the J gene lost 0 bases, with 7 bases spanning the gap. The CDR3 spells CASSVEGTSYEQYF. The CDR3 DNA is TGTGCCAGCAGCGTAGAAGGGACCTCCTACGAGCAGTACTTC.

In this sample, this clone turned up a few times. CDR3 nucleotide sequence: TGTGCCAGCAGCCGACAGTCAAGCTCCTACGAGCAGTACTTC. This translates into CASSRQSSSYEQYF. This chain uses TRBV9 with TRBJ2-7, with D possibly matching TRBD1 (5 bases). V shed 4 bases and J shed 0 bases, with 11 bases lying between them. CDR3 length: 14 residues. From germline, CDR1 is SGDLS and CDR2 YYNGEE. The variable domain in full, with the rest retrieved from reference TRBV9 and TRBJ2-7, is DSGVTQTPKHLITATGQRVTLRCSPRSGDLSVYWYQQSLDQGLQFLIQYYNGEERAKGNILERFSAQQFPDLHSELNLSSLELGDSALYFCASSRQSSSYEQYFGPGTRLTVT.

A word on this clone: This CDR3 is also generated by other DNA sequences in the sample. V is TRBV6-5 and J is TRBJ2-6, with 7 bases matching TRBD1. The CDR3 length is 16 residues. Trimming removed 3 bases from V and 1 base from J; junction bases left unmatched: 3. CDR1 is MNHEY, CDR2 SVGAGI, per germline. DNA of the CDR3: TGTGCCAGCAGTTATTCGGGACAGTCTGGGGCCAACGTCCTGACTTTC. Translated, it gives CASSYSGQSGANVLTF.

This rearrangement joins TRBV9 to TRBJ1-4; D possibly corresponds to TRBD1 (6 bases). Germline CDR1 SGDLS, CDR2 YYNGEE. The CDR3 length is 17 residues. The V and J ends lost 2 bases and 1 base respectively, with 15 bases between them. The chain's CDR3 is CASSVGRGGVTNEKLFF. The CDR3 region has the DNA TGTGCCAGCAGCGTGGGCAGGGGAGGAGTAACTAATGAAAAACTGTTTTTT.

This clone has just one count. Other DNA sequences in this specimen translate into the identical CDR3. In DNA, the CDR3 is TGTGCCAGCAGCGCTCAGGGGTATGGCTACACCTTC. Amino acids: CASSAQGYGYTF. The chain carries TRBV9 and TRBJ1-2, with D possibly TRBD1 on 6 matching bases. The germline gives CDR1 SGDLS, CDR2 YYNGEE. This CDR3 has 12 residues. Trimming pared 3 bases from V and 5 bases from J, leaving 8 bases between.

This chain connects TRBV6-5 to TRBJ2-5; D might be TRBD1 (6 bases). Looked up from germline, CDR1 is MNHEY and CDR2 is SVGAGI. V was cut by 6 bases and J by 5 bases, with 13 bases left in between. The CDR3 spans 13 residues. CDR3 loop: CASRNRVSETQYF. As DNA, the CDR3 is TGTGCCAGCAGAAACAGGGTTTCGGAGACCCAGTACTTC.